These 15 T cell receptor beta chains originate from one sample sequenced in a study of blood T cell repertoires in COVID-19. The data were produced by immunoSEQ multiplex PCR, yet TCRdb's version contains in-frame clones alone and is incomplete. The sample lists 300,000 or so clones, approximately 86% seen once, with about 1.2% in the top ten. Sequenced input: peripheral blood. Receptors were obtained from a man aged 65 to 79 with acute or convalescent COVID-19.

The CDR3 sequence is CASSQENLRGQIKNEQFF. The CDR3 DNA is TGTGCCAGCAGCCAAGAAAATCTAAGGGGCCAAATTAAGAATGAGCAGTTCTTC. The chain combines TRBV4-2 with TRBJ2-1; D may be TRBD1 (5 bases). V was pared by 0 bases and J by 7 bases, with 22 bases between. This CDR3 has 18 amino acids. Germline loops: CDR1 LGHNA, CDR2 YNFKEQ.

The CDR3 loop reads CASFTRQGNSPLHF. DNA of the CDR3: TGTGCCAGCTTCACCAGGCAGGGGAATTCACCCCTCCACTTT. The chain carries TRBV2 and TRBJ1-6; the D gene is possibly TRBD1 (6 bases). V was cut by 8 bases and J by 7 bases, with 15 bases left in between. Germline CDR1 SNHLY, CDR2 FYNNEI. CDR3 length: 14 residues.

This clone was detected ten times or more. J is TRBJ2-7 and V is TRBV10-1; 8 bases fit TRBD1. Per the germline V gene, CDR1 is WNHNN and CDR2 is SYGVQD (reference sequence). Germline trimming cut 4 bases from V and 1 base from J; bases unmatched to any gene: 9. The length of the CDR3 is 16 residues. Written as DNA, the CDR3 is TGCGCCAGCAGTGGGGAGGACAGGGTTTTTTCCTACGAGCAGTACTTC. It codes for CASSGEDRVFSYEQYF.

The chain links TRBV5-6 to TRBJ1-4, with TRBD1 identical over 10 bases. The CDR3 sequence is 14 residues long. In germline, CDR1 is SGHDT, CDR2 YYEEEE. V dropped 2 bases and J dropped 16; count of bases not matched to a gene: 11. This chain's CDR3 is CASSLMGQGLVPFF. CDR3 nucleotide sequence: TGTGCCAGCAGCTTAATGGGACAGGGGTTAGTTCCGTTTTTT.

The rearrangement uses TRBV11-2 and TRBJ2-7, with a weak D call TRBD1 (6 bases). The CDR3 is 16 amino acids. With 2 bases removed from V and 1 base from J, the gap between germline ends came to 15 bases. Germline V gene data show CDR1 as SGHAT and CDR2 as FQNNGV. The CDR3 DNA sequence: TGTGCCAGCAGCTTATTGGGGGCCGGTTGGTCCTACGAGCAGTACTTC. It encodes CASSLLGAGWSYEQYF.

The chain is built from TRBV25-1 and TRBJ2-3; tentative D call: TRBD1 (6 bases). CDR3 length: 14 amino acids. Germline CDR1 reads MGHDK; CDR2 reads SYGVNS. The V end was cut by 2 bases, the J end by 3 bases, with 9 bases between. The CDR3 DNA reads TGTGCCAGCAGTGAAGGGGGCGGTACAGATACGCAGTATTTT. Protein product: CASSEGGGTDTQYF.

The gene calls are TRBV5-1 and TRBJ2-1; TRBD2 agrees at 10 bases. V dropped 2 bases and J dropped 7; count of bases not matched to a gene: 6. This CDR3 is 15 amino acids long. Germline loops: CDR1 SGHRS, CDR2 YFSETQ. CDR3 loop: CASSLISGGANEQFF. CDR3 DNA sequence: TGCGCCAGCAGCTTAATCAGCGGGGGGGCAAATGAGCAGTTCTTC.

CDR3 amino acids: CASSLRTTSGSYEQYF. CDR3 sequence (DNA): TGCGCCAGCAGCCTAAGGACTACCAGTGGTTCCTACGAGCAGTACTTC. J is TRBJ2-7 and V is TRBV5-1; D is perhaps TRBD2 (6 bases). The V end was cut by 4 bases, the J end by 1 base, with 18 bases between. The CDR3 loop spans 16 amino acids. CDR1 SGHRS and CDR2 YFSETQ come from the germline V gene.

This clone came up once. CDR3 coding DNA: TGTGCCAGCACGTCTAGGGAGGGAGGGCCCTATGGCTACACCTTC. Protein sequence: CASTSREGGPYGYTF. The chain is built from TRBV2 and TRBJ1-2, with no clear D. Germline values: CDR1 SNHLY, CDR2 FYNNEI. The ends were cut back, 7 bases at V and 4 bases at J, with 19 bases in the middle. The CDR3 has 15 amino acids.

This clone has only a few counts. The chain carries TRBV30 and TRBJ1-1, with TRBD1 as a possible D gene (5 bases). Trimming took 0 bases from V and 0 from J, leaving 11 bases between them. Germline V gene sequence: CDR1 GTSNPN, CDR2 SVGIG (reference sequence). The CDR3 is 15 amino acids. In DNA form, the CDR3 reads TGTGCCTGGAGTGTCTGGGGCAGTATGAACACTGAAGCTTTCTTT. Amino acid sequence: CAWSVWGSMNTEAFF.

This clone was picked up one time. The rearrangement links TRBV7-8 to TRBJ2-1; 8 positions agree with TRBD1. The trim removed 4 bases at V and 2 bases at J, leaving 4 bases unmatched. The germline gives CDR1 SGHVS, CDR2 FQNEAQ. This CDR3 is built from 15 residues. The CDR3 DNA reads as TGTGCCAGCAGCTCGGGACAGGCTCCCTACAATGAGCAGTTCTTC. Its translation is CASSSGQAPYNEQFF.

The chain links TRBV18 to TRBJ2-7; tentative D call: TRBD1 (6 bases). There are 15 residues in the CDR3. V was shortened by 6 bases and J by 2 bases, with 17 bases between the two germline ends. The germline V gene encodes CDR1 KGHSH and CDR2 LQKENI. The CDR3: CASSPSGTRAYEQYF. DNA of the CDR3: TGTGCCAGCTCTCCTTCCGGGACAAGAGCCTACGAGCAGTACTTC.

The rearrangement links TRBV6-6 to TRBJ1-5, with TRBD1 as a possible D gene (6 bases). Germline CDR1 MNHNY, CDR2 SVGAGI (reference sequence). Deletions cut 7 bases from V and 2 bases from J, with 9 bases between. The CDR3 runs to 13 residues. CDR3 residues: CASTEGGNQPQHF. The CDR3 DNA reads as TGTGCCAGCACTGAGGGGGGCAATCAGCCCCAGCATTTT.

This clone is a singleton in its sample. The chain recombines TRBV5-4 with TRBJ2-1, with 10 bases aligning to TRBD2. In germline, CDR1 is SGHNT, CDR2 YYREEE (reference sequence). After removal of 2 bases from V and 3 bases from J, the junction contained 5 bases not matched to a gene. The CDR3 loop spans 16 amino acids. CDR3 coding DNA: TGTGCCAGCAGCTTATTAGCGGGAGGCCGCTACAATGAGCAGTTCTTC. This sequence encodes CASSLLAGGRYNEQFF.

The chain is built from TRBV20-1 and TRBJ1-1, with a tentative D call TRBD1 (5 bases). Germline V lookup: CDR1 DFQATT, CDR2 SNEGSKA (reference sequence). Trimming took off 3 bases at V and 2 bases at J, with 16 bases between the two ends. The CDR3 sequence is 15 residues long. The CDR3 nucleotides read TGCAGTGCTAGTCTCTCGTATGACAGCAACACTGAAGCTTTCTTT. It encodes CSASLSYDSNTEAFF.